The rows below give T cell receptor beta chains drawn from one sample of a study of cytomegalovirus exposure and HLA in healthy donors. This table comes from immunoSEQ multiplex PCR, and its TCRdb copy is limited to in-frame clones, with some not included. The data show 240,000 or so clones, about 81% seen once. Sequences were obtained from PBMCs. The receptors shown here come from a woman aged 60-70 years in good health and CMV-seropositive. Each CDR3 is given with its conserved first and last residue. D genes are given only for firm matches. Some rows mark clone size as missing; the rest say once, few, many or name a class of expanded clone.

NA,TRBV28,TRBD2,TRBJ2-2,TGTGCCAGCAGTCGTGTCGGGACTAGCGGGACCACAGGTGGGGAGCTGTTTTTT,CASSRVGTSGTTGGELFF
NA,TRBV7-6,TRBD2,TRBJ2-2,TGTGCCAGCAGCTTAGCGAGCGGGGATATCGCCGGTGAGCTGTTTTTT,CASSLASGDIAGELFF
NA,TRBV14,NA,TRBJ1-1,TGTGCCAGCAGCCGGCAGGGGAACACTGAAGCTTTCTTT,CASSRQGNTEAFF
NA,TRBV6-1,TRBD1,TRBJ2-7,TGTGCCAGCCGTCCGGGACAGAAATACGAGCAGTACTTC,CASRPGQKYEQYF
NA,TRBV7-9,NA,TRBJ1-1,TGTGCCAGCAGCTTTCGAAAGGGGGTTACGAACACTGAAGCTTTCTTT,CASSFRKGVTNTEAFF
NA,TRBV28,NA,TRBJ2-7,TGTGCCAGCCGGGGGGACACCTACGAGCAGTACTTC,CASRGDTYEQYF
NA,TRBV5-4,TRBD1,TRBJ1-2,TGTGCCAGCAGCCCCGGACAGGGTGATGGCTACACCTTC,CASSPGQGDGYTF
NA,TRBV7-3,TRBD1,TRBJ2-3,TGTGCCAGCAGCGCTCGGACAGGGGGCCTTAGCACAGATACGCAGTATTTT,CASSARTGGLSTDTQYF
NA,TRBV27,NA,TRBJ2-1,TGTGCCAGCAGTACGGTTCCCTCCTACAATGAGCAGTTCTTC,CASSTVPSYNEQFF
NA,TRBV23-1,TRBD1,TRBJ1-5,TGCGCCAGCAGTCAAACAGGGGAGGTCGGTCAGCCCCAGCATTTT,CASSQTGEVGQPQHF
NA,TRBV27,TRBD2,TRBJ2-3,TGTGCCAGCAGTCCCTACCTCTACAGCGGGAGGGTTGTCCATACGCAGTATTTT,CASSPYLYSGRVVHTQYF
NA,TRBV28,TRBD1,TRBJ2-3,TGTGCCAGCAGTTCCCCAGGACAGGGTGCAGATACGCAGTATTTT,CASSSPGQGADTQYF
NA,TRBV5-1,TRBD2,TRBJ2-3,TGCGCCAGCAGCTTCGGTACTAGCGGGCTCACAGATACGCAGTATTTT,CASSFGTSGLTDTQYF
few,TRBV18,TRBD2,TRBJ2-7,TGTGCCAGCTCACCGCAAACTAGCGGAGAGCAGTACTTC,CASSPQTSGEQYF
NA,TRBV5-1,TRBD1,TRBJ1-1,TGCGCCAGCAGCCCACGACAGGGAGGATGGACTGAAGCTTTCTTT,CASSPRQGGWTEAFF
NA,TRBV5-4,NA,TRBJ2-5,TGTGCCAGCAGCTTGCCGGAAGAGACCCAGTACTTC,CASSLPEETQYF
NA,TRBV19,TRBD2,TRBJ2-1,TGTGCCAGTAGAGGGGAACTAGCGGGTTACAATGAGCAGTTCTTC,CASRGELAGYNEQFF
NA,TRBV9,NA,TRBJ2-3,TGTGCCAGCAGCGCCGGACTTCCGGTTAGCACAGATACGCAGTATTTT,CASSAGLPVSTDTQYF
few,TRBV29-1,NA,TRBJ2-3,TGCAGCGTTGAATCTGGGGAGGCAGATACGCAGTATTTT,CSVESGEADTQYF
NA,TRBV5-4,NA,TRBJ1-2,TGTGCCAGCAGCCAGGGTATTAAGGACTATGGCTACACCTTC,CASSQGIKDYGYTF
few,TRBV6-6,NA,TRBJ2-3,TGTGCCAGCAGGGGCGACACAGATACGCAGTATTTT,CASRGDTDTQYF
NA,TRBV12-5,NA,TRBJ2-1,TGTGCTAGTGGTTTGACCCGGTACAATGAGCAGTTCTTC,CASGLTRYNEQFF
few,TRBV25-1,TRBD2,TRBJ2-6,TGTGCCAGCAGTGAGACTAGCGGGATCGTCTCTGGGGCCAACGTCCTGACTTTC,CASSETSGIVSGANVLTF
NA,TRBV20-1,NA,TRBJ1-1,TGCAGTGCACGAGGGGGAGCTTTCTTT,CSARGGAFF
NA,TRBV19,TRBD1,TRBJ2-7,TGTGCCAGCCGGACAGGGGCCTACGAGCAGTACTTC,CASRTGAYEQYF
NA,TRBV7-9,NA,TRBJ2-3,TGTGCCAGCAGCCCCAGTTTGACTAGAGATACGCAGTATTTT,CASSPSLTRDTQYF
NA,TRBV7-9,NA,TRBJ2-2,TGTGCCAGCAGCCCTCATTTGGGCAGTGTTGTCGGGGAGCTGTTTTTT,CASSPHLGSVVGELFF
NA,TRBV29-1,NA,TRBJ1-1,TGCAGCGCCGCCGGGGATGTGGCTTTCTTT,CSAAGDVAFF
NA,TRBV5-1,NA,TRBJ2-3,TGCGCCAGCAGCGTTAGCGGTCCCACAGATACGCAGTATTTT,CASSVSGPTDTQYF
few,TRBV4-1,NA,TRBJ1-1,TGCGCCAGCAGCCATGTTTCAGGTCTGAACACTGAAGCTTTCTTT,CASSHVSGLNTEAFF
NA,TRBV14,NA,TRBJ1-1,TGTGCCAGCAGCCAAGGCCCTGGACTGATGAACACTGAAGCTTTCTTT,CASSQGPGLMNTEAFF
NA,TRBV6-5,NA,TRBJ2-1,TGTGCCAGCAGTCTTCAGACAGGATACAATGAGCAGTTCTTC,CASSLQTGYNEQFF
few,TRBV13,NA,TRBJ1-4,TGTGCCAGCAGCTCCAGACAGGCAACTAATGAAAAACTGTTTTTT,CASSSRQATNEKLFF
NA,TRBV19,NA,TRBJ2-2,TGTGCCAGTAGTTCTCAGGGATACACCGGGGAGCTGTTTTTT,CASSSQGYTGELFF
NA,TRBV7-9,TRBD1,TRBJ1-2,TGTGCCAGCAGCTTACAAGGGGGTACAGGGGACTATGGCTACACCTTC,CASSLQGGTGDYGYTF
NA,TRBV5-1,NA,TRBJ2-1,TGCGCCAGCAGTACCCAGGGACATCAGTTCTTC,CASSTQGHQFF
NA,TRBV25-1,NA,TRBJ1-1,TGTGCCACCCGACCCGCCCCAGGGGCCGAGGCTGAAGCTTTCTTT,CATRPAPGAEAEAFF
once,TRBV4-1,NA,TRBJ2-1,TGCGCCAGCAGCCCTTATGACAGGTTTTACAATGAGCAGTTCTTC,CASSPYDRFYNEQFF
NA,TRBV19,NA,TRBJ1-1,TGTGCCAGTAGTCCTAGACAGGCTGAAGCTTTCTTT,CASSPRQAEAFF
NA,TRBV2,TRBD1,TRBJ1-2,TGTGCCAGCAGTGAAGGGACAGGGTACTATGGCTACACCTTC,CASSEGTGYYGYTF
NA,TRBV5-4,TRBD1,TRBJ2-7,TGTGCCAGCAGCCAAATGGGACAGGGACGGTACGAGCAGTACTTC,CASSQMGQGRYEQYF
NA,TRBV10-1,TRBD2,TRBJ2-1,TGCGCCAGCAGTGAGGCTAGCGGGAGGAATGAGCAGTTCTTC,CASSEASGRNEQFF
NA,TRBV28,NA,TRBJ2-7,TGTGCCAGCAGCAGGGGCAACTCCTACGAGCAGTACTTC,CASSRGNSYEQYF
NA,TRBV2,NA,TRBJ1-4,TGTGCCAGCAGGGGGGGAGGAGAAAAACTGTTTTTT,CASRGGGEKLFF
NA,TRBV19,NA,TRBJ2-2,TGTGCCAGTAGTATCCGACAGATAACCGGGGAGCTGTTTTTT,CASSIRQITGELFF
NA,TRBV10-3,TRBD2,TRBJ2-5,TGTGCCAGCGGGACTACCCTAGAAGAGACCCAGTACTTC,CASGTTLEETQYF
NA,TRBV4-1,TRBD2,TRBJ2-3,TGCGCCAGCAGCCCCAGCGGACTAGCGGGAGGAGGCACAGATACGCAGTATTTT,CASSPSGLAGGGTDTQYF
NA,TRBV7-9,NA,TRBJ2-7,TGTGCCAGCAGCTTATTAGGGCAGGCGGGCGAGCAGTACTTC,CASSLLGQAGEQYF
NA,TRBV19,NA,TRBJ1-2,TGTGCCACTAACAAGGACAAGTACTATGGCTACACCTTC,CATNKDKYYGYTF
NA,TRBV27,NA,TRBJ2-7,TGTGCCAGCAGTTTGGAGAGGGTCTCCCTCTACGAGCAGTACTTC,CASSLERVSLYEQYF
NA,TRBV19,TRBD2,TRBJ2-3,TGTGCCAGTAGGACTAGCGGGAGGGAAAGGCAGTATTTT,CASRTSGRERQYF
NA,TRBV19,NA,TRBJ1-2,TGTGCCAGTAGTATAGGGAGGGGAGGTAACTATGGCTACACCTTC,CASSIGRGGNYGYTF
NA,TRBV15,NA,TRBJ1-1,TGTGCCACCAGCCCTAGGCTTCTCATGAACACTGAAGCTTTTTTT,CATSPRLLMNTEAFF
NA,TRBV6-5,NA,TRBJ2-7,TGTGCCAGCAGGGGAGTATCCTACGAGCAGTACTTC,CASRGVSYEQYF
NA,TRBV2,TRBD2,TRBJ2-3,TGTGCCAGCATCGTTGGGACTAGCGGACTCGGAGATACGCAGTATTTT,CASIVGTSGLGDTQYF
NA,TRBV5-6,TRBD2,TRBJ2-4,TGTGCCAGCAGCTTACTAGCGGGGGGTCACATTCAGTACTTC,CASSLLAGGHIQYF
NA,TRBV6-6,TRBD1,TRBJ1-2,TGTGCCAGCAGTCGGGACAGGGTTTATGGCTACACCTTC,CASSRDRVYGYTF